This is a list of T cell receptor beta chains from one sample in a study of blood T cells in healthy people across ages. TCRdb re-called the 5' RACE reads with MiXCR, one entry per CDR3 protein. The sample yields 660,000 or so distinct CDR3 sequences, roughly 53% seen once. The sequencing sample was made of blood. The receptor source for this set is a man between 60 and 75 years old in good health. Both conserved end residues are part of each CDR3.

V: TRBV5-1; CDR3: CASSLDKTGSTNEKLFF
V: TRBV4-1; CDR3: CASSQEWAGGFSPLHF
V: TRBV5-1; CDR3: CASTPMGLAGANEQFF
V: TRBV12-3/TRBV12-4; CDR3: CASSGTAGETQYF
V: TRBV2; CDR3: CASSWTGANEKLFF
V: TRBV12-3/TRBV12-4; CDR3: CASSTLRGPRETQYF
V: TRBV9; CDR3: CASSPRDFRGETQYF
V: TRBV20-1; CDR3: CSAPDRTNEKLFF
V: TRBV5-1; CDR3: CASSLFGANVLTF
V: TRBV20-1; CDR3: CSARQGGYEQYF
V: TRBV18; CDR3: CASSTGAISYEQYF
V: TRBV4-1; CDR3: CASSQEGTGETQYF
V: TRBV20-1; CDR3: CSALDSASGEKLFF
V: TRBV5-1; CDR3: CASSSAAGRAGEQFF
V: TRBV4-2; CDR3: CASRGLAANTGELFF
V: TRBV20-1; CDR3: CSARRGGQGRNQPQHF
V: TRBV11-3; CDR3: CASSLDGREGQDEQFF
V: TRBV28; CDR3: CASSTGLTPPYEQYF
V: TRBV10-3; CDR3: CAISGRPGGTYERYF
V: TRBV7-2; CDR3: CASSPRLAGASSYEQYF
V: TRBV15; CDR3: CATSTQGADTQYF
V: TRBV20-1; CDR3: CSAGRGGSPYEQYF
V: TRBV9; CDR3: CASSAYRGRDTGELFF
V: TRBV7-2; CDR3: CASSSRWGDQPQHF
V: TRBV6-6; CDR3: CARQRLRGNKAYEQYF
V: TRBV29-1; CDR3: CSVRTYEQYF
V: TRBV12-3/TRBV12-4; CDR3: CASSPLGGGPGETQYF
V: TRBV28; CDR3: CASSLGGVGGETQYF
V: TRBV20-1; CDR3: CSASPSFGGNTLHF
V: TRBV6-5; CDR3: CASSSQAVQETQYF
V: TRBV12-3/TRBV12-4; CDR3: CASSLARARYPYEQYF
V: TRBV20-1; CDR3: CSAGGGRYEQYF
V: TRBV12-3/TRBV12-4; CDR3: CASSFGGSGNTIYF
V: TRBV20-1; CDR3: CSAPPQGARQPQHF
V: TRBV20-1; CDR3: CSARPTSGGLGYNEQFF